The 22 T cell receptor beta chains given below trace back to one sample, sequenced in a study of T cells in Graves' hyperthyroidism and ophthalmopathy. There were TCR beta CDR3 regions amplified from RNA transcripts. Using the HTBI primer set, a first-round RT-PCR was run on the TCR CDR3. TCRdb independently ran MiXCR on the multiplex PCR reads; one entry per CDR3 protein. The sample has roughly 500,000 distinct CDR3 sequences, 46% seen once; the top ten hold 44%. Sequencing was carried out using peripheral blood or thyroid tissue (not recorded which). The receptors derive from an adult woman with Graves' disease, either hyperthyroidism or ophthalmopathy (not recorded which).

V gene TRBV7-9 combines with J gene TRBJ2-7; the D call may be TRBD1 or TRBD2 (5 bases each). V lost 8 bases and J lost 5, with 16 bases in between. Per the germline V gene, CDR1 is SEHNR and CDR2 is FQNEAQ (reference sequence). CDR3 size: 13 residues. As DNA, the CDR3 is TGTGCCAGCTCACCCGGTAGGGACGACGAGCAGTACTTC. This translates into CASSPGRDDEQYF.

The rearrangement uses TRBV20-1 and TRBJ1-5; 7 positions agree with TRBD1. Germline CDR1 and CDR2: DFQATT and SNEGSKA (reference sequence). The CDR3 is 13 residues long. V was pared by 0 bases and J by 7 bases, with 3 bases of the junction left unmatched. CDR3 region: CSAREQGWQPQHF. In nucleotides, the CDR3 is TGCAGTGCTAGAGAACAGGGGTGGCAGCCCCAGCATTTT.

This chain links TRBV29-1 with TRBJ1-2; D might be TRBD1 (5 bases). The CDR3 runs to 11 residues. Germline V gene sequence: CDR1 SQVTM, CDR2 ANQGSEA. V lost 4 bases, J lost 6 bases, and 9 bases lay in between. The chain's CDR3 is CSVGGANGYTF. The CDR3 DNA follows: TGCAGCGTTGGTGGGGCAAATGGCTACACCTTC. The entire variable domain, with the rest obtained from reference TRBV29-1 and TRBJ1-2, is as follows: SAVISQKPSRDICQRGTSLTIQCQVDSQVTMMFWYRQQPGQSLTLIATANQGSEATYESGFVIDKFPISRPNLTFSTLTVSNMSPEDSSIYLCSVGGANGYTFGSGTRLTVV.

This clonotype has a count of ten or more. V usage is TRBV7-8 and J usage is TRBJ2-7; D possibly uses TRBD1 or TRBD2 (6 bases each). CDR3 length: 16 residues. Germline V CDR1 and CDR2: SGHVS, FQNEAQ. V was clipped by 5 bases and J by 6 bases, with 23 bases between them. The CDR3: CASSPNARDTAGEQYF. In nucleotides, the CDR3 is TGTGCCAGCAGCCCGAACGCCCGGGACACAGCGGGCGAGCAGTACTTC.

V gene TRBV2 combines with J gene TRBJ2-1; D might be TRBD2 (5 bases). This CDR3 is built from 17 residues. V was cut by 2 bases and J by 2 bases, with 16 bases left in between. Per germline, CDR1 SNHLY and CDR2 FYNNEI. CDR3 sequence reads: CASSERGSGMPYNEQFF. CDR3 nucleotide sequence: TGTGCCAGCAGTGAACGGGGTAGTGGGATGCCCTACAATGAGCAGTTCTTC.

This clonotype came up once. The V call is TRBV29-1, the J call TRBJ1-4, with a weak D call TRBD1 (6 bases). Germline values: CDR1 SQVTM, CDR2 ANQGSEA. Trimming shortened V by 6 bases and J by 1 base, and 9 bases separated the two germline ends. The CDR3 sequence is 13 residues long. CDR3 coding DNA: TGCAGCGTAAAACAGGGAACTAATGAAAAACTGTTTTTT. It translates to CSVKQGTNEKLFF.

The rearrangement joins TRBV11-2 to TRBJ1-4; D is unclear. The CDR3 length is 15 residues. With 0 bases removed from V and 7 bases from J, the gap between germline ends came to 12 bases. Per the germline V gene, CDR1 is SGHAT and CDR2 is FQNNGV. In DNA form, the CDR3 reads TGTGCCAGCAGCTTAGATCCTTCGGAAGTTGAAAAACTGTTTTTT. Translating gives CASSLDPSEVEKLFF.

The chain is built from TRBV7-2 and TRBJ1-6; 8 nucleotides line up with TRBD1. Germline V CDR1 and CDR2: SGHTA, FQGNSA. The CDR3 is 14 amino acids. Unmatched junction bases numbered 4, after V lost 3 bases and J lost 9 bases. The CDR3 reads CASSLDRALSPLHF. CDR3 DNA sequence: TGTGCCAGCAGCTTGGACAGGGCTCTTTCACCCCTCCACTTT.

The rearrangement links TRBV7-2 to TRBJ1-6; 8 positions agree with TRBD1. J was trimmed by 0 bases and V by 2 bases; bases with no gene match: 6. Germline-derived CDR1 and CDR2 are SGHTA and FQGNSA. The CDR3 extends over 18 amino acids. CDR3 sequence reads: CASSLWAGGSSYNSPLHF. In nucleotides, the CDR3 is TGTGCCAGCAGCTTATGGGCAGGGGGCAGCTCCTATAATTCACCCCTCCACTTT.

This clonotype turned up a few times. V usage is TRBV7-8 and J usage is TRBJ1-5; possibly TRBD1 for D (5 bases). The CDR3 spans 12 residues. The V end lost 2 bases, the J end lost 11 bases, and 10 bases lay between the germline ends. Germline lookup yields CDR1 SGHVS and CDR2 FQNEAQ. The CDR3 nucleotides are TGTGCCAGCAGCTTATGGGGGTCAGCCCAGCATTTT. Amino acid sequence: CASSLWGSAQHF.

This clonotype was picked up many times. V gene TRBV7-3 combines with J gene TRBJ2-5; TRBD2 matches at 10 bases. Germline V gene lookup returns CDR1 SGHTA and CDR2 FQGTGA. Trimming at V came to 5 bases and at J to 4 bases, leaving 10 bases not matched to a gene. The CDR3 consists of 16 residues. The CDR3 protein is CASSLGLAAWGETQYF. The CDR3 coding sequence is TGTGCCAGCAGCCTAGGACTAGCGGCTTGGGGAGAGACCCAGTACTTC.

The chain joins TRBV2 to TRBJ1-1, with TRBD1 matching 7 bases. There are 15 residues in the CDR3. The germline V gene encodes CDR1 SNHLY and CDR2 FYNNEI. With V trimmed by 4 bases and J by 1 base, 6 bases remained unmatched. In DNA form, the CDR3 reads TGTGCCAGCAGTGGGGAGGGACAGAAGAACACTGAAGCTTTCTTT. This encodes CASSGEGQKNTEAFF.

This clonotype showed up just a few times. This chain uses TRBV20-1 with TRBJ1-5, with no clear D. V lost 5 bases and J 5 bases, leaving 10 bases between the germline ends. The CDR3 length is 12 residues. Germline CDR1 is DFQATT and CDR2 is SNEGSKA (reference sequence). This chain's CDR3 is CSASKSYQPQHF. In DNA, the CDR3 is TGCAGTGCTTCGAAAAGTTATCAGCCCCAGCATTTT.

This clonotype has a count of ten or more. The chain couples TRBV11-2 to TRBJ1-1; possible D gene TRBD1, 6 bases. Germline V gene sequence: CDR1 SGHAT, CDR2 FQNNGV. This CDR3 has 15 amino acids. V dropped 5 bases and J dropped 4 bases, with 17 bases sitting between them. The CDR3, as DNA: TGTGCCAGCAGCCCAGGGGCAGGGATGGGCACTGAAGCTTTCTTT. Amino acids: CASSPGAGMGTEAFF. Full variable domain (missing parts from reference TRBV11-2 and TRBJ1-1): EAGVAQSPRYKIIEKRQSVAFWCNPISGHATLYWYQQILGQGPKLLIQFQNNGVVDDSQLPKDRFSAERLKGVDSTLKIQPAKLEDSAVYLCASSPGAGMGTEAFFGQGTRLTVV.

This clonotype came up many times. The chain joins TRBV12-3 or TRBV12-4 to TRBJ1-6, with 10 bases matching TRBD1. The V segment lost 5 bases and the J segment 10 bases; nucleotides outside the gene matches: 8. The CDR3 loop spans 15 amino acids. In nucleotides, the CDR3 is TGTGCCAGCAGTCAGACAGGGGGCAGTAGGTCACCCCTCCACTTT. It specifies CASSQTGGSRSPLHF.

Ten or more counts support this clonotype. V is TRBV9 and J is TRBJ2-2, with D perhaps being TRBD1 or TRBD2 (6 bases each). V was shortened by 4 bases and J by 9 bases, with 22 bases between the two germline ends. The CDR3 consists of 16 residues. Looked up from germline, CDR1 is SGDLS and CDR2 is YYNGEE. DNA for the CDR3: TGTGCCAGCAGCCCACAACAGGGTGCGGGGTTCCGGGAGCTGTTTTTT. Amino acids: CASSPQQGAGFRELFF.

This chain links TRBV2 with TRBJ1-2; 8 bases line up with TRBD1. The CDR3 is 17 amino acids. Trimming removed 0 bases from V and 4 bases from J; junction bases left unmatched: 10. Germline V gene lookup returns CDR1 SNHLY and CDR2 FYNNEI. CDR3 loop: CASSEALGTGFSYGYTF. DNA for the CDR3: TGTGCCAGCAGTGAAGCGCTTGGGACAGGTTTTAGCTATGGCTACACCTTC.

The chain links TRBV28 to TRBJ2-7; 13 nucleotides agree with TRBD2. This CDR3 is built from 16 residues. Germline trimming cut 2 bases from V and 6 bases from J; bases unmatched to any gene: 7. Germline V gene sequence: CDR1 MDHEN, CDR2 SYDVKM. In DNA form, the CDR3 reads TGTGCCAGCAGTTTACGAAACGGACTAGCGGGAGTCGAGCAGTACTTC. This translates into CASSLRNGLAGVEQYF.

This clonotype has a handful of counts. The chain is built from TRBV7-8 and TRBJ2-7; D not resolved. Trimming took 3 bases from V and 3 from J, leaving 9 bases between them. This CDR3 has 13 amino acids. Germline CDR1 is SGHVS and CDR2 is FQNEAQ. CDR3 sequence: CASSFGIIYEQYF. The CDR3 DNA reads TGTGCCAGCAGCTTTGGGATAATCTACGAGCAGTACTTC.

This clonotype was observed at least ten times. The CDR3 DNA reads as TGTGCCAGCAGCTTACCCTTCCAGGGAAACTATGGCTACACCTTC. Its translation is CASSLPFQGNYGYTF. The chain carries TRBV13 and TRBJ1-2; a possible D gene is TRBD1 (5 bases). CDR3 size: 15 residues. Germline V lookup: CDR1 PRHDT, CDR2 FYEKMQ (reference sequence). V lost 2 bases and J lost 2, with 12 bases in between.

CDR3 DNA: TGTGCCAGCAGCGACGCACAGGGTGGGCCCCAGCATTTT. It translates to CASSDAQGGPQHF. This sequence joins TRBV12-3 or TRBV12-4 and TRBJ1-5; perhaps TRBD1 as D (6 bases). Trimming removed 6 bases from V and 9 bases from J, with 15 bases in between. CDR3 length: 13 residues.

The chain links TRBV7-9 to TRBJ1-2, with unresolved D. Trimming stripped 2 bases from V and 8 bases from J, with 12 bases between. This CDR3 comprises 13 residues. Germline lookup yields CDR1 SEHNR and CDR2 FQNEAQ (reference sequence). CDR3 sequence reads: CASSLMITRGYTF. The CDR3 coding sequence is TGTGCCAGCAGCTTAATGATAACCAGGGGCTACACCTTC.